The present T cell receptor beta chain was sequenced within a study of CD8 T cells in Susac syndrome. General study findings and limits: The study conceded that relatively few individuals underwent its TCR sequencing and HLA analysis.

Concerning this clonotype: The antigen is undetermined.

TCR beta sequencing was performed on blood CD8+ and CD4+ T cells. While CD8+ and CD4+ T cells were isolated negatively, TEMRA cells were enriched by FACS. The CDR3 loop spans 16 amino acids. CDR1 and CDR2 (germline): SEHNR, FQNEAQ (reference sequence). V gave up 3 bases and J gave up 6 bases, with 17 bases separating them. With random hexamers, roughly 0.45 to 1 ug RNA was reverse transcribed. TCRdb called the immunoSEQ multiplex PCR reads again in MiXCR, with one record for every CDR3 protein. In the table there are 110,000 or so distinct CDR3 sequences, roughly 92% of which are singletons. Sequenced: CD4+ T cells from PBMCs. This clonotype was sampled from a human donor in good health. This rearrangement joins TRBV7-9 to TRBJ2-2; D possibly uses TRBD1 or TRBD2 (5 bases each). The CDR3 here is CASSFSGSGRPGELFF. The CDR3 region has the DNA TGTGCCAGCAGCTTTTCTGGGTCAGGGAGACCCGGGGAGCTGTTTTTT.